This T cell receptor (beta chain) is from a study of beta chain features in type 1 diabetes. This clone has more than one count but fewer than ten. Reverse transcription of all isolated RNA meant that expressed TCRB transcripts were sequenced. Regulatory, naive and central memory T cell samples averaged around 3.9 million reads. The protocol was immunoSEQ multiplex PCR, while the TCRdb copy is restricted to in-frame clones and leaves out a portion. The sample has 350,000 or so clones, around 20% seen once. Trimming took 5 bases from V and 3 from J; bases not matched to a gene: 8. CDR1 SGHVS and CDR2 FNYEAQ come from the germline V gene. The CDR3 has 16 residues. Purity of each sorted population was above 98%.

Sequencing was done on a sample of naive CD4+ T cells from blood. The clonotype comes from a woman aged 18-35 years in good health. This rearrangement joins TRBV7-6 to TRBJ2-3; 10 bases fit TRBD1. CDR3 region: CASSTSTGGRTDTQYF. In DNA form, the CDR3 reads TGTGCCAGCAGCACCTCGACAGGGGGCCGTACAGATACGCAGTATTTT.